The clone carrying this TCR beta chain occurred a few times. The sample contains more than one DNA sequence encoding this CDR3. This specimen belongs to a study of blood T cell repertoires in COVID-19. Study context: Material from acute and convalescent COVID-19 was sourced from the United States, Italy and Spain. PBMCs, B-cell-depleted T cells, or T cells were the source of the cDNA or gDNA that made up the material.

Measured with immunoSEQ multiplex PCR; TCRdb has only the in-frame clones, and not every one. The table shows under 65,000 clones, with over 80% occurring only once. V was clipped by 4 bases and J by 1 base; unmatched bases: 6. This CDR3 has 17 amino acids. Germline-derived CDR1 and CDR2 are LGHDT and YNNKEL (reference sequence). This chain joins TRBV3-1 (or the pseudogene TRBV3-2) and TRBJ2-3; 12 bases line up with TRBD2. The sequencing sample was made of peripheral blood. The source of this sequence is a man aged 55 to 69 with acute or convalescent COVID-19. The CDR3 DNA reads TGTGCCAGCAGCCCCCGACTAGCGGGAGATGGCACAGATACGCAGTATTTT. Protein: CASSPRLAGDGTDTQYF.